Presented here are 14 T cell receptor beta chains from one specimen sequenced in a study of T cell changes during pregnancy in multiple sclerosis. Measured with immunoSEQ multiplex PCR; TCRdb has only the in-frame clones, and not every one. This table holds some 70,000 clones, less than 95% found once. Sequences were derived from peripheral blood, sampled in the second trimester of pregnancy. These receptors all stem from a female donor with multiple sclerosis, enrolled in a pregnancy study.

In this sample, this clone turned up once. The V gene is TRBV7-2, the J gene TRBJ1-4; TRBD1 agrees at 7 bases. V shed 5 bases, J shed 8 bases, and the junction held 11 bases outside the gene matches. CDR3 length equals 15 residues. The germline V gene has CDR1 SGHTA and CDR2 FQGNSA. CDR3 coding DNA: TGTGCCAGCAGCCTACAGTGGGACAGTAGAGAAAAACTGTTTTTT. The encoded protein is CASSLQWDSREKLFF.

This rearrangement joins TRBV6-1 to TRBJ2-2; D unresolved. The CDR3 covers 17 residues. Per the germline V gene, CDR1 is MNHNS and CDR2 is SASEGT. Trimming stripped 1 base from V and 6 bases from J, with 18 bases between. The CDR3 region has the DNA TGTGCCAGCAGTGAAGTTGTAAGCCTAGTTTTCCCCGGGGAGCTGTTTTTT. This encodes CASSEVVSLVFPGELFF.

V is TRBV6-5 and J is TRBJ2-5; D is unclear. The CDR3 spans 14 residues. Trimming pared 0 bases from V and 2 bases from J, leaving 7 bases between. Germline V CDR1 and CDR2: MNHEY, SVGAGI. The CDR3 DNA follows: TGTGCCAGCAGTTACTCGTCCGGGCAAGAGACCCAGTACTTC. Amino acids: CASSYSSGQETQYF.

This sequence joins TRBV6-1 and TRBJ1-2; D remains ambiguous. The CDR3 sequence is 12 residues long. The germline V and J ends were trimmed by 4 bases and 5 bases, with 8 bases remaining between them. The V gene's germline CDR1 is MNHNS and CDR2 SASEGT. The CDR3 nucleotides read TGTGCCAGCAGTGCCTTACAGTATGGCTACACCTTC. Its translation: CASSALQYGYTF.

This clone was seen once. This chain uses TRBV4-3 with TRBJ2-7, with D tentatively TRBD1 (5 bases). Germline V gene data show CDR1 as LGHNA and CDR2 as YSLEER. This CDR3 has 15 residues. V was pared by 0 bases and J by 4 bases, with 13 bases between. CDR3 in amino acids: CASSQDKGPGYEQYF. The CDR3, as DNA: TGCGCCAGCAGCCAAGATAAGGGGCCTGGGTACGAGCAGTACTTC.

The chain is built from TRBV6-6 and TRBJ1-1, with a weak D call TRBD1 (6 bases). Trimming removed 6 bases from V and 4 bases from J, with 18 bases in between. Germline CDR1 is MNHNY and CDR2 is SVGAGI (reference sequence). This CDR3 contains 15 residues. Here the CDR3 reads CASSPTGGLSTEAFF. The DNA for the CDR3 is TGTGCCAGCAGCCCAACCGGGGGGCTGAGCACTGAAGCTTTCTTT.

This sequence joins TRBV21-1 and TRBJ2-2; TRBD1 reflects the table's D call only, with no check against the DNA. TRBV21-1 has pseudogene status. The CDR3 spans 20 residues. CDR3 residues: CASSKAIRTVNDRDLGELFF. CDR3 nucleotides: TGTGCCAGCAGCAAAGCGATCCGGACAGTAAATGATAGAGATCTCGGGGAGCTGTTTTTT.

This chain uses TRBV4-1 with TRBJ2-2; a weak D match, TRBD1 (6 bases). CDR1 MGHRA and CDR2 YSYEKL come from the germline V gene. This CDR3 spans 20 amino acids. V lost 6 bases to trimming and J lost 5 bases, with 31 bases between them. CDR3 sequence reads: CASSRHTLKDTGIRTGELFF. The CDR3 DNA is TGCGCCAGCAGTCGACATACTCTCAAGGACACAGGGATTCGAACCGGGGAGCTGTTTTTT.

The chain is built from TRBV7-9 and TRBJ1-2, with 9 nucleotides matching TRBD1. Germline trimming cut 4 bases from V and 10 bases from J; bases unmatched to any gene: 10. From germline, CDR1 is SEHNR and CDR2 FQNEAQ (reference sequence). The CDR3 has 14 amino acids. The CDR3 protein is CASSSGTGLLAYTF. CDR3 nucleotides: TGTGCCAGCAGCTCCGGGACAGGGCTCTTAGCCTACACCTTC.

This chain links TRBV10-2 with TRBJ1-4; possibly TRBD1 for D (6 bases). V was shortened by 6 bases and J by 4 bases, with 18 bases between the two germline ends. There are 16 residues in the CDR3. CDR1 WSHSY and CDR2 SAAADI come from the germline V gene. The CDR3 spells CASRDPQGSRNEKLFF. Here the CDR3 DNA reads TGCGCCAGCAGAGATCCCCAGGGGAGCCGTAATGAAAAACTGTTTTTT.

The genes are TRBV19 and TRBJ1-1, with 7 nucleotides matching TRBD1. V lost 3 bases and J lost 2; bases outside the gene matches: 3. The CDR3 is made up of 14 amino acids. The germline CDR1 and CDR2 sequences are LNHDA and SQIVND (reference sequence). CDR3 in DNA: TGTGCCAGTAGTATCCGGGACAGTAACACTGAAGCTTTCTTT. Its protein is CASSIRDSNTEAFF.

This chain connects TRBV5-6 to TRBJ1-6, with TRBD1 matching 8 bases. The trim removed 4 bases at V and 0 bases at J, leaving 6 bases unmatched. CDR1 SGHDT and CDR2 YYEEEE come from the germline V gene. CDR3 length: 17 amino acids. CDR3 sequence (DNA): TGTGCCAGCAGCAGCAACAGGGGGGCCTCCTATAATTCACCCCTCCACTTT. This sequence encodes CASSSNRGASYNSPLHF.

The V call is TRBV19, the J call TRBJ2-2; D unclear. V lost 8 bases and J 2 bases, leaving 12 bases between the germline ends. This CDR3 comprises 14 residues. CDR1 is LNHDA and CDR2 is SQIVND in the germline V gene (reference sequence). CDR3 DNA: TGTGCCAGTTCACCGGGTCCCAACACCGGGGAGCTGTTTTTT. Protein product: CASSPGPNTGELFF.

With respect to this clone: One end of the junction is discordant with germline, which a read error may explain. The rearrangement links TRBV2 to TRBJ2-5; tentative D call: TRBD2 (5 bases). Germline loops: CDR1 SNHLY, CDR2 FYNNEI. The CDR3 extends over 14 amino acids. As DNA, the CDR3 is TGTGCCAGCAGTGACGCGGAGGAGGCCCCGATTACGGACTTC. Amino acid sequence: CASSDAEEAPITDF.